This T cell receptor beta chain emerged from a study of blood T cells in healthy people across ages. With 3 bases clipped from V and 2 bases from J, the junction kept 13 bases outside the gene matches. The CDR3 covers 19 residues. Primed by a sample-barcoded 5' primer and a J-beta primer mix, a second PCR proceeded for about 7 to 11 cycles. Individual samples furnished no less than 3 million CDR3-containing paired-end reads apiece. Each CDR3 protein gets one entry after TCRdb re-called the 5' RACE reads with MiXCR. Of around 1,900,000 distinct CDR3 sequences listed, around 42% are singletons. Concerning this clonotype itself: Its antigen remains unknown.

General study results and limits: Diversity was estimated from one million T cells, and these estimates were considered underestimates. Measured against age, TCR beta diversity per million T cells decreased in a roughly linear manner.

The chain links TRBV12-3 or TRBV12-4 to TRBJ2-5; 12 nucleotides align to TRBD2. This TCR was recovered from a human donor in good health. Material: blood. The CDR3 region has the DNA TGTGCCAGCAGTTTCCTAGCGGGGGGGCATCATGGGCAACAAGAGACCCAGTACTTC. It specifies CASSFLAGGHHGQQETQYF.